The 14 T cell receptor beta chains in this list originate from one sample, sequenced in a study of blood T cell repertoires in COVID-19 (dated by TCRdb to about 2020). Library preparation used the immunoSEQ multiplex PCR assay. The table was pulled from immuneACCESS by TCRdb, which kept in-frame rearrangements only. Such tables lose some clones; where checked, under half of the loss comes from unresolved V genes, and the rest has no known cause. The sample table records fewer than 400,000 clones; 80% to 90% of these occur just once. The top ten clonotypes cover around 5% of the sample. Sequencing was performed on PBMCs or T cells enriched from blood (not recorded which). The source is a man aged 25 to 40 who had recovered from COVID-19.

The V and J genes are TRBV10-3 and TRBJ2-1; possibly TRBD2 for D (6 bases). Trimming cost V 4 bases and J 0 bases, with 16 bases left between them. The germline V gene encodes CDR1 ENHRY and CDR2 SYGVKD. This CDR3 region has 17 residues. The CDR3 loop reads CAISGVAGLSSYNEQFF. CDR3 coding DNA: TGTGCCATCAGTGGGGTGGCGGGGCTGAGCTCCTACAATGAGCAGTTCTTC.

Regarding this clone: This sample includes further DNA sequences coding for the same CDR3. V gene TRBV7-9 combines with J gene TRBJ2-1; 7 nucleotides align to TRBD1. This CDR3 has 13 residues. Looked up from germline, CDR1 is SEHNR and CDR2 is FQNEAQ (reference sequence). V was clipped by 5 bases and J by 4 bases; unmatched bases: 2. The CDR3 bases are TGTGCCAGCAGCCCAGGGGGATACAATGAGCAGTTCTTC. Translated, it gives CASSPGGYNEQFF.

V gene TRBV5-6 combines with J gene TRBJ2-2, with TRBD1 matching 9 bases. V gave up 0 bases and J gave up 3 bases; unmatched junction bases: 3. CDR3 length: 16 residues. Germline loops: CDR1 SGHDT, CDR2 YYEEEE. The CDR3 reads CASSLAWDRDTGELFF. DNA of the CDR3: TGTGCCAGCAGCTTGGCCTGGGACAGGGACACCGGGGAGCTGTTTTTT.

V usage is TRBV18 and J usage is TRBJ2-1; 7 bases agree with TRBD1. CDR1 KGHSH and CDR2 LQKENI come from the germline V gene. The CDR3 length is 17 residues. Trimming removed 0 bases from V and 3 bases from J; junction bases left unmatched: 8. The CDR3 sequence: CASSPPARQGYYNEQFF. Here the CDR3 DNA reads TGTGCCAGCTCACCACCTGCAAGACAGGGATACTACAATGAGCAGTTCTTC.

There are a few counts of this clone. J is TRBJ2-1 and V is TRBV5-1; TRBD2 agrees at 11 bases. CDR3 length equals 15 residues. V gave up 1 base and J gave up 7 bases; unmatched junction bases: 4. CDR1 is SGHRS, CDR2 YFSETQ, per germline. The CDR3 loop is CASSLFSGGVNEQFF. Here the CDR3 DNA reads TGCGCCAGCAGCTTGTTTAGCGGGGGGGTAAATGAGCAGTTCTTC.

The V and J genes are TRBV28 and TRBJ2-1; 7 nucleotides agree with TRBD2. The CDR3 loop spans 15 amino acids. CDR1 is MDHEN, CDR2 SYDVKM, per germline. The trim removed 3 bases at V and 4 bases at J, leaving 6 bases unmatched. CDR3 coding DNA: TGTGCCAGCAGTTTTCTGGCTAGCGGATACAATGAGCAGTTCTTC. This gives the protein CASSFLASGYNEQFF.

The chain has TRBV29-1 and TRBJ2-7; 8 bases fit TRBD2. The CDR3 loop spans 16 amino acids. The V gene's germline CDR1 is SQVTM and CDR2 ANQGSEA. The V and J ends lost 0 bases and 6 bases, in that order; junction bases with no gene match: 13. Here the CDR3 DNA reads TGCAGCGTTGAAGATCGGCTCGCCGGGAGGGGGAGCGAGCAGTACTTC. As protein: CSVEDRLAGRGSEQYF.

The chain recombines TRBV2 with TRBJ1-2; D is unclear. This CDR3 region has 13 residues. Germline CDR1 and CDR2: SNHLY and FYNNEI. With 2 bases removed from V and 8 bases from J, the gap between germline ends came to 12 bases. The CDR3 coding sequence is TGTGCCAGCAGTGAAACCGGGCCGGGAGGCTACACCTTC. Translated: CASSETGPGGYTF.

The chain is built from TRBV15 and TRBJ2-2; 7 positions agree with TRBD1. CDR1 and CDR2 (germline): LNHNV, YYDKDF (reference sequence). After removal of 0 bases from V and 4 bases from J, the junction contained 5 bases not matched to a gene. This CDR3 region has 16 residues. The CDR3 region has the DNA TGTGCCACCAGCAGAGAAAGGGGGCTGGGCACCGGGGAGCTGTTTTTT. Translation: CATSRERGLGTGELFF.

V is TRBV13 and J is TRBJ1-6; TRBD1 agrees at 9 bases. Per germline, CDR1 PRHDT and CDR2 FYEKMQ (reference sequence). Losses at the gene ends were 0 bases for V and 7 bases for J; bases not matched to a gene: 4. The CDR3 covers 16 residues. The CDR3 sequence is CASSLGPDRGNSPLHF. CDR3 coding DNA: TGTGCCAGCAGCTTAGGGCCCGACAGGGGGAATTCACCCCTCCACTTT.

J is TRBJ1-4 and V is TRBV7-6; D is perhaps TRBD1 (5 bases). Germline V gene data show CDR1 as SGHVS and CDR2 as FNYEAQ. This CDR3 comprises 15 residues. Trimming removed 5 bases from V and 4 bases from J, with 14 bases in between. The CDR3 here is CASSPPTGVNEKLFF. The CDR3 nucleotides are TGTGCCAGCAGCCCACCCACGGGGGTTAATGAAAAACTGTTTTTT.

This clone was counted only a few times. The rearrangement joins TRBV7-9 to TRBJ1-2; 7 positions agree with TRBD1. J was trimmed by 6 bases and V by 2 bases; bases with no gene match: 9. CDR3 length: 15 amino acids. The V gene's germline CDR1 is SEHNR and CDR2 FQNEAQ (reference sequence). CDR3 bases: TGTGCCAGCAGCTTAAGCGACAGGGAGCTCGATGGCTACACCTTC. Amino acid sequence: CASSLSDRELDGYTF.

The chain has TRBV7-9 and TRBJ2-7; 8 positions match TRBD2. CDR3 length equals 15 residues. Germline V CDR1 and CDR2: SEHNR, FQNEAQ (reference sequence). V lost 7 bases, J lost 0 bases, and 8 bases stayed unmatched. CDR3 nucleotide sequence: TGTGCCAGCACCCCCGGGGGGGGGAGCTCCTACGAGCAGTACTTC. This sequence encodes CASTPGGGSSYEQYF. The variable domain in full, with the rest retrieved from reference TRBV7-9 and TRBJ2-7, is DTGVSQNPRHKITKRGQNVTFRCDPISEHNRLYWYRQTLGQGPEFLTYFQNEAQLEKSRLLSDRFSAERPKGSFSTLEIQRTEQGDSAMYLCASTPGGGSSYEQYFGPGTRLTVT.

V gene TRBV11-2 combines with J gene TRBJ2-3, with 8 bases aligning to TRBD2. J gave up 2 bases and V 3 bases, and 10 bases lay outside the gene matches. This CDR3 is 17 amino acids long. Looked up from germline, CDR1 is SGHAT and CDR2 is FQNNGV. The CDR3 DNA reads TGTGCCAGCAGCTTTCGACTGGGTAGCGGGGACACAGATACGCAGTATTTT. Its translation: CASSFRLGSGDTDTQYF.